The present TCR beta chain was sequenced within a study of cytomegalovirus exposure and HLA in healthy donors. Study observations and caveats: When a later analysis compared HLA-associated TCR beta chains with equally common others, the HLA-associated chains turned out to be more clonally expanded and to have lower generation probabilities. For presence/absence analyses, sequencing depth was assumed to be roughly uniform across donors. The classifier reportedly diagnosed cytomegalovirus status with high sensitivity and specificity.

The PCR employed 60 Vbeta primers together with 13 Jbeta primers. Sequencing used immunoSEQ multiplex PCR; TCRdb keeps in-frame clones, though not all of them. The sample consists of fewer than 250,000 clones, 82% of them appearing once. V trimming: 0 bases; J trimming: 5 bases; junction bases outside the gene matches: 12. The length of the CDR3 is 18 residues. CDR1 and CDR2 from the germline V gene are SGDLS and YYNGEE. This clone is a singleton in its sample. Its specificity is unknown. Sequencing input: PBMCs. The gene calls are TRBV9 and TRBJ2-3; 10 nucleotides match TRBD2. This TCR derives from a man aged 35 to 55 in good health and CMV-seropositive. The CDR3 DNA sequence: TGTGCCAGCAGCGTAGCCCTAGCGGGAGTGAAAGAAAGAGATACGCAGTATTTT. It translates to CASSVALAGVKERDTQYF.